The rows below give T cell receptor beta chains drawn from one sample of a study of cytomegalovirus exposure and HLA in healthy donors. Produced via immunoSEQ multiplex PCR; TCRdb's table is partial and in-frame only. The data show about 190,000 clones, 65% to 85% seen once. Sequenced input: PBMCs. Every receptor here comes from a man aged 50 to 59 in good health and CMV-seronegative. CDR3s include the opening cysteine and the closing phenylalanine or tryptophan. Each record gives: clone size, D gene, V gene, J gene, CDR3 protein, CDR3 DNA. The D gene is left open where the match is weak. Clone size is stated in some rows and not others, as once, few, many or a class when expanded.

clone_size: .; d_call: TRBD2; v_call: TRBV4-3; j_call: TRBJ2-7; cdr3_aa: CASSRQRGSYYEQYF; cdr3_nt: TGCGCCAGCAGCCGCCAGCGGGGGTCTTACTACGAGCAGTACTTC
clone_size: .; d_call: TRBD2; v_call: TRBV5-6; j_call: TRBJ2-7; cdr3_aa: CASSGRGGRGYEQYF; cdr3_nt: TGTGCCAGCAGCGGCCGGGGGGGCCGCGGTTACGAGCAGTACTTC
clone_size: few; d_call: TRBD1; v_call: TRBV7-9; j_call: TRBJ1-6; cdr3_aa: CASSLQGQGNSPLHF; cdr3_nt: TGTGCCAGCAGCTTACAGGGACAGGGGAATTCACCCCTCCACTTT
clone_size: .; d_call: .; v_call: TRBV15; j_call: TRBJ1-5; cdr3_aa: CATSPRLSEFNQPQHF; cdr3_nt: TGTGCCACCAGCCCCCGATTAAGCGAGTTCAATCAGCCCCAGCATTTT
clone_size: .; d_call: .; v_call: TRBV7-2; j_call: TRBJ2-3; cdr3_aa: CASSLGDTFTDTQYF; cdr3_nt: TGTGCCAGCAGCTTAGGGGACACATTCACAGATACGCAGTATTTT
clone_size: .; d_call: TRBD1; v_call: TRBV7-2; j_call: TRBJ2-2; cdr3_aa: CASSFPGQGDTGELFF; cdr3_nt: TGTGCCAGCAGCTTCCCGGGACAGGGAGACACCGGGGAGCTGTTTTTT
clone_size: few; d_call: TRBD1; v_call: TRBV18; j_call: TRBJ2-2; cdr3_aa: CASSRRAGGFTGELFF; cdr3_nt: TGTGCCAGCTCACGACGTGCAGGGGGTTTCACCGGGGAGCTGTTTTTT
clone_size: .; d_call: TRBD1; v_call: TRBV11-1; j_call: TRBJ1-2; cdr3_aa: CASSPRQGSGYTF; cdr3_nt: TGTGCCAGCAGCCCTAGACAGGGTTCCGGCTACACCTTC
clone_size: .; d_call: .; v_call: TRBV7-9; j_call: TRBJ1-2; cdr3_aa: CSSSYDRNYGYTF; cdr3_nt: TGTTCCAGCAGTTATGACAGGAACTATGGCTACACCTTC
clone_size: .; d_call: TRBD2; v_call: TRBV18; j_call: TRBJ2-7; cdr3_aa: CASSPSSGLSYEQYF; cdr3_nt: TGTGCCAGCTCACCAAGTAGCGGGCTCTCCTACGAGCAGTACTTC
clone_size: once; d_call: .; v_call: TRBV11-2; j_call: TRBJ2-5; cdr3_aa: CASSFLETQYF; cdr3_nt: TGTGCCAGCAGCTTTCTAGAGACCCAGTACTTC
clone_size: once; d_call: .; v_call: TRBV5-4; j_call: TRBJ1-2; cdr3_aa: CASSPTGTPRGYTF; cdr3_nt: TGTGCCAGCAGCCCTACAGGGACCCCGCGGGGCTACACCTTC
clone_size: .; d_call: .; v_call: TRBV18; j_call: TRBJ1-1; cdr3_aa: CASSLGQKEAFF; cdr3_nt: TGTGCCAGCTCACTTGGACAGAAAGAAGCTTTCTTT
clone_size: .; d_call: .; v_call: TRBV4-3; j_call: TRBJ2-1; cdr3_aa: CASSQASWFSYNEQFF; cdr3_nt: TGCGCCAGCAGCCAGGCCTCATGGTTCTCCTACAATGAGCAGTTCTTC
clone_size: .; d_call: .; v_call: TRBV21-1; j_call: TRBJ1-4; cdr3_aa: CASSPFWRQNNEKLFF; cdr3_nt: TGTGCCAGCAGCCCATTTTGGCGACAGAATAATGAAAAACTGTTTTTT
clone_size: .; d_call: .; v_call: TRBV4-3; j_call: TRBJ2-1; cdr3_aa: CASSQDTAAGNEQFF; cdr3_nt: TGCGCCAGCAGCCAGGACACCGCAGCAGGCAATGAGCAGTTCTTC
clone_size: .; d_call: .; v_call: TRBV19; j_call: TRBJ2-7; cdr3_aa: CASSIQGLNEQYF; cdr3_nt: TGTGCCAGTAGTATTCAGGGTCTAAACGAGCAGTACTTC
clone_size: .; d_call: TRBD1; v_call: TRBV18; j_call: TRBJ1-2; cdr3_aa: CASSPKTGAQDGYTF; cdr3_nt: TGTGCCAGCTCACCGAAGACAGGGGCCCAGGATGGCTACACCTTC
clone_size: .; d_call: TRBD2; v_call: TRBV19; j_call: TRBJ2-7; cdr3_aa: CASSIVAGDTYEQYF; cdr3_nt: TGTGCCAGTAGTATCGTAGCGGGGGATACCTACGAGCAGTACTTC
clone_size: .; d_call: .; v_call: TRBV2; j_call: TRBJ1-4; cdr3_aa: CASSEMDSSIEKLFF; cdr3_nt: TGTGCCAGCAGTGAGATGGACTCCTCTATTGAAAAACTGTTTTTT
clone_size: .; d_call: .; v_call: TRBV6-1; j_call: TRBJ2-3; cdr3_aa: CASSELEGGWDTQYF; cdr3_nt: TGTGCCAGCAGTGAACTTGAAGGGGGATGGGATACGCAGTATTTT
clone_size: .; d_call: .; v_call: TRBV7-9; j_call: TRBJ2-7; cdr3_aa: CASSLDGTYEQYF; cdr3_nt: TGTGCCAGCAGCTTGGACGGGACCTACGAGCAGTACTTC
clone_size: .; d_call: TRBD1; v_call: TRBV4-3; j_call: TRBJ1-2; cdr3_aa: CASSPKDGTGFRGYTF; cdr3_nt: TGCGCCAGCAGCCCAAAAGACGGGACAGGTTTCCGTGGCTACACCTTC
clone_size: .; d_call: TRBD1; v_call: TRBV6-5; j_call: TRBJ2-3; cdr3_aa: CASIGQGRTDTQYF; cdr3_nt: TGTGCCAGCATCGGACAGGGCCGCACAGATACGCAGTATTTT
clone_size: few; d_call: .; v_call: TRBV7-7; j_call: TRBJ2-1; cdr3_aa: CASSLAGMNEQFF; cdr3_nt: TGTGCTAGCAGCTTAGCCGGGATGAATGAGCAGTTCTTC
clone_size: .; d_call: .; v_call: TRBV11-2; j_call: TRBJ2-5; cdr3_aa: CASSSGLPPETQYF; cdr3_nt: TGTGCCAGCAGCTCCGGACTGCCCCCAGAGACCCAGTACTTC
clone_size: .; d_call: TRBD1; v_call: TRBV29-1; j_call: TRBJ1-6; cdr3_aa: CSVQRDRNSPLHF; cdr3_nt: TGCAGCGTTCAGAGGGACAGAAATTCACCCCTCCACTTT
clone_size: .; d_call: .; v_call: TRBV7-2; j_call: TRBJ1-6; cdr3_aa: CASRRGGSDNSPLHF; cdr3_nt: TGTGCCAGCAGGCGAGGTGGGTCGGATAATTCACCCCTCCACTTT
clone_size: .; d_call: .; v_call: TRBV27; j_call: TRBJ1-6; cdr3_aa: CASSLLTALSSYNSPLHF; cdr3_nt: TGTGCCAGCAGTTTACTGACAGCCCTGAGCTCCTATAATTCACCCCTCCACTTT
clone_size: few; d_call: TRBD1; v_call: TRBV5-1; j_call: TRBJ2-2; cdr3_aa: CASSKGQQNTGELFF; cdr3_nt: TGCGCCAGCAGCAAGGGACAGCAGAACACCGGGGAGCTGTTTTTT
clone_size: .; d_call: .; v_call: TRBV7-9; j_call: TRBJ1-2; cdr3_aa: CSSSSQLNYGYTF; cdr3_nt: TGTTCCAGCAGCTCTCAACTAAACTATGGCTACACCTTC
clone_size: .; d_call: .; v_call: TRBV9; j_call: TRBJ2-3; cdr3_aa: CASSVDPGRNADTQYF; cdr3_nt: TGTGCCAGCAGCGTAGATCCAGGGAGGAATGCAGATACGCAGTATTTT
clone_size: .; d_call: TRBD2; v_call: TRBV6-5; j_call: TRBJ2-1; cdr3_aa: CASSYPGGPRIF; cdr3_nt: TGTGCCAGCAGTTACCCGGGGGGACCGAGAATCTTC
clone_size: .; d_call: .; v_call: TRBV5-1; j_call: TRBJ2-1; cdr3_aa: CASSLPGAASLDEQFF; cdr3_nt: TGCGCCAGCAGCCTCCCAGGGGCTGCCTCCCTCGATGAGCAGTTCTTC
clone_size: few; d_call: .; v_call: TRBV9; j_call: TRBJ1-6; cdr3_aa: CASSVGSGAVLYSPLHF; cdr3_nt: TGTGCCAGCAGCGTAGGTTCCGGAGCGGTCCTTTATTCACCCCTCCACTTT
clone_size: .; d_call: TRBD1; v_call: TRBV2; j_call: TRBJ1-4; cdr3_aa: CASSVLRQGTQEKLFF; cdr3_nt: TGTGCCAGCAGTGTCCTGCGACAGGGTACTCAAGAAAAACTGTTTTTT
clone_size: once; d_call: .; v_call: TRBV15; j_call: TRBJ1-5; cdr3_aa: CATSGSRGGNQPQHF; cdr3_nt: TGTGCCACCAGCGGTTCCAGGGGTGGCAATCAGCCCCAGCATTTT
clone_size: few; d_call: .; v_call: TRBV4-3; j_call: TRBJ2-3; cdr3_aa: CASSQRAGRPADTQYF; cdr3_nt: TGCGCCAGCAGCCAACGGGCGGGGCGACCCGCAGATACGCAGTATTTT
clone_size: .; d_call: .; v_call: TRBV10-3; j_call: TRBJ1-4; cdr3_aa: CAISESTSGVEKLFF; cdr3_nt: TGTGCCATCAGTGAGTCTACGTCGGGGGTTGAAAAACTGTTTTTT
clone_size: .; d_call: TRBD2; v_call: TRBV19; j_call: TRBJ2-2; cdr3_aa: CASNPRPGRAGELFF; cdr3_nt: TGTGCCAGTAATCCTAGGCCGGGGAGGGCCGGGGAGCTGTTTTTT
clone_size: .; d_call: .; v_call: TRBV10-3; j_call: TRBJ1-1; cdr3_aa: CAISETTGGSEAFF; cdr3_nt: TGTGCCATCAGTGAGACAACAGGTGGGTCTGAAGCTTTCTTT
clone_size: .; d_call: .; v_call: TRBV10-3; j_call: TRBJ2-7; cdr3_aa: CAISDREGSYEQYF; cdr3_nt: TGTGCCATCAGTGACAGGGAAGGGTCCTACGAGCAGTACTTC
clone_size: .; d_call: .; v_call: TRBV5-6; j_call: TRBJ2-2; cdr3_aa: CASSLEQLAGELFF; cdr3_nt: TGTGCCAGCAGCTTGGAACAGCTCGCGGGGGAGCTGTTTTTT
clone_size: .; d_call: TRBD2; v_call: TRBV7-2; j_call: TRBJ2-5; cdr3_aa: CASSRGVLAGVGETQYF; cdr3_nt: TGTGCCAGCAGCCGAGGAGTCCTAGCGGGGGTCGGGGAGACCCAGTACTTC
clone_size: .; d_call: .; v_call: TRBV27; j_call: TRBJ1-1; cdr3_aa: CASSRQGMITEAFF; cdr3_nt: TGTGCCAGCAGCCGCCAGGGGATGATCACTGAAGCTTTCTTT
clone_size: .; d_call: .; v_call: TRBV6-4; j_call: TRBJ2-7; cdr3_aa: CASSRLGSRRRYEQYF; cdr3_nt: TGTGCCAGCAGCCGCCTCGGCTCTCGGAGGAGGTACGAGCAGTACTTC
clone_size: .; d_call: TRBD1; v_call: TRBV5-1; j_call: TRBJ1-2; cdr3_aa: CASSTTPTGAGGYTF; cdr3_nt: TGCGCCAGCAGCACCACACCTACAGGGGCGGGAGGCTACACCTTC
clone_size: .; d_call: TRBD1; v_call: TRBV9; j_call: TRBJ1-3; cdr3_aa: CASGQGVGNTIYF; cdr3_nt: TGTGCCAGCGGACAGGGGGTTGGAAACACCATATATTTT
clone_size: .; d_call: TRBD1; v_call: TRBV30; j_call: TRBJ1-6; cdr3_aa: CAWSVLGGGNSPLHF; cdr3_nt: TGTGCCTGGAGTGTACTAGGGGGCGGTAATTCACCCCTCCACTTT
clone_size: .; d_call: .; v_call: TRBV11-2; j_call: TRBJ2-3; cdr3_aa: CASSLGLDGTQYF; cdr3_nt: TGTGCCAGCAGCTTAGGACTAGATGGTACGCAGTATTTT
clone_size: .; d_call: .; v_call: TRBV6-4; j_call: TRBJ2-3; cdr3_aa: CASSAGGADTQYF; cdr3_nt: TGTGCCAGCAGTGCCGGCGGCGCAGATACGCAGTATTTT
clone_size: .; d_call: .; v_call: TRBV6-5; j_call: TRBJ1-1; cdr3_aa: CASSIGPGATEAFF; cdr3_nt: TGTGCCAGCAGCATAGGGCCAGGGGCCACTGAAGCTTTCTTT
clone_size: .; d_call: TRBD2; v_call: TRBV2; j_call: TRBJ2-1; cdr3_aa: CASRERGYNEQFF; cdr3_nt: TGTGCCAGCAGGGAGCGGGGCTACAATGAGCAGTTCTTC
clone_size: .; d_call: .; v_call: TRBV2; j_call: TRBJ2-2; cdr3_aa: CASSAGVTNTGELFF; cdr3_nt: TGTGCCAGCAGTGCAGGGGTGACGAACACCGGGGAGCTGTTTTTT
clone_size: .; d_call: TRBD1; v_call: TRBV6-5; j_call: TRBJ2-5; cdr3_aa: CASNKGQGEETQYF; cdr3_nt: TGTGCCAGCAATAAGGGACAGGGTGAAGAGACCCAGTACTTC